This TCR beta chain originates from a study of T cell repertoires in cytomegalovirus infection. Across the study: CMV infection together with matching HLA type was indicated by public TCR beta signatures. Study-level points and caveats: There were carriers of CMV plus the relevant HLA, and cumulative public TCR beta family frequency identified them. The response measured ex vivo was dominated by TCR beta clonotypes (HLA-C-restricted and CMV-specific).

There are a few counts of this clonotype. The antigen is unknown. Trimming removed 3 bases at V and 4 bases at J, with 7 bases between. This CDR3 is 13 amino acids long. Germline CDR1 reads LNHDA; CDR2 reads SQIVND (reference sequence). TCRdb itself ran the reads through MiXCR, one entry per CDR3 protein. Of about 530,000 distinct CDR3 sequences listed, less than 30% are singletons. Sequenced: PBMCs. The sequence was obtained from a human donor in good health (CMV status not recorded). Some clones in this sample may be carry-over from other donors' samples. The chain uses TRBV19 and TRBJ2-1; unclear D gene. The chain's CDR3 is CASSIGSYNEQFF. CDR3 coding DNA: TGTGCCAGTAGTATTGGCAGTTACAATGAGCAGTTCTTC.